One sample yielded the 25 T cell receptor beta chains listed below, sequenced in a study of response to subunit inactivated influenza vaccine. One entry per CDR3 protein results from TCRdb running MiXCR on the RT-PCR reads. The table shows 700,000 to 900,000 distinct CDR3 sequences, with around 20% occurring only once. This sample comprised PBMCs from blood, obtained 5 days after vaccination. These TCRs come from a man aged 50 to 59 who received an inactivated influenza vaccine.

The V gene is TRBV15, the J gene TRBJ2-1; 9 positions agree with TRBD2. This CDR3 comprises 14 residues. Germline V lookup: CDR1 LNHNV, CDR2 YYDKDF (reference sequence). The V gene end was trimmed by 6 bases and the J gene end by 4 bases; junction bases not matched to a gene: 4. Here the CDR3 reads CATSAGGLYNEQFF. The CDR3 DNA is TGTGCCACCAGTGCGGGGGGGCTATACAATGAGCAGTTCTTC.

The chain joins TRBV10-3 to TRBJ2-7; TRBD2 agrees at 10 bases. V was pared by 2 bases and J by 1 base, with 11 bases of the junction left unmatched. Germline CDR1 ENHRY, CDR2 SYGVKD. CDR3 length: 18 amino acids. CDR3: CAISEGTSGVLFSYEQYF. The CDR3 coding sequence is TGTGCCATCAGTGAGGGTACTAGCGGGGTCCTCTTTTCCTACGAGCAGTACTTC.

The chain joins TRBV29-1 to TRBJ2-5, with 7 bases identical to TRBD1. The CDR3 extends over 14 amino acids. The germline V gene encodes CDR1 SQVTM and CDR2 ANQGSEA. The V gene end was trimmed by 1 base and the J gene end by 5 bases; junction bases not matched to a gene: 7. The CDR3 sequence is CSVEATGFFETQYF. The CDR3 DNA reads TGCAGCGTTGAAGCGACAGGGTTCTTCGAGACCCAGTACTTC.

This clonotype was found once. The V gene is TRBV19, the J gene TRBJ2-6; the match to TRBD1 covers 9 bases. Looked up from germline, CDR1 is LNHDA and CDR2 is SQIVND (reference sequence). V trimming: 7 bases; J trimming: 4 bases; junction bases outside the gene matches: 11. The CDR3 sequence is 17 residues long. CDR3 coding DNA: TGTGCCAGTAAGAGCCCGAGACAGGGGGTCGGGGCCAACGTCCTGACTTTC. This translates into CASKSPRQGVGANVLTF.

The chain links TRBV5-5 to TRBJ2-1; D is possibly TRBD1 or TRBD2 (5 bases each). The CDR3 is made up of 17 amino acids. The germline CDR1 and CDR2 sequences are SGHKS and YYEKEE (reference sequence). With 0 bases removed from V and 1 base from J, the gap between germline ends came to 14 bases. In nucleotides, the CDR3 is TGTGCCAGCAGCTTGGGTTTCGGGGACCGATCCTACAATGAGCAGTTCTTC. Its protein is CASSLGFGDRSYNEQFF.

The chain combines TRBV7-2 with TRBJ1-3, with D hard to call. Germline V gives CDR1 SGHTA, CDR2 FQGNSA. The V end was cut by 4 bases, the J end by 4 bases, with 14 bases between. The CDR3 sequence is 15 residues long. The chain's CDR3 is CASSSSQKTGNTIYF. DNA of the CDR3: TGTGCCAGCAGCTCGTCGCAGAAGACCGGAAACACCATATATTTT.

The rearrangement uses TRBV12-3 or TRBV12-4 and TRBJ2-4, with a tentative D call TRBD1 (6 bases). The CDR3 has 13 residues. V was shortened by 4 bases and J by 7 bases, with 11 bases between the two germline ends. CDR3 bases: TGTGCCAGCAGTTCTCCAGGGGCGAACATTCAGTACTTC. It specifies CASSSPGANIQYF.

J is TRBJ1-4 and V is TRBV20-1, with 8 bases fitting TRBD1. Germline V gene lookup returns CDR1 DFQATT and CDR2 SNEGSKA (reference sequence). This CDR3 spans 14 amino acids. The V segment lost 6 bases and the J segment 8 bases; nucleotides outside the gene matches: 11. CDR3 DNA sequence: TGCAGTGCGGTCAAGGACAGGGTAGGGGAAAAACTGTTTTTT. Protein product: CSAVKDRVGEKLFF.

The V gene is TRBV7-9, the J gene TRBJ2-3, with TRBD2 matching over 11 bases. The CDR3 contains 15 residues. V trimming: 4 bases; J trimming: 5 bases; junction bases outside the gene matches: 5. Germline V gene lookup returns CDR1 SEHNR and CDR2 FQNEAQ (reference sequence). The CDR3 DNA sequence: TGTGCCAGCAGCTCCCTAGCGGGAGGCATAGATACGCAGTATTTT. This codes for CASSSLAGGIDTQYF. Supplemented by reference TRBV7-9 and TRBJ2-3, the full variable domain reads DTGVSQNPRHKITKRGQNVTFRCDPISEHNRLYWYRQTLGQGPEFLTYFQNEAQLEKSRLLSDRFSAERPKGSFSTLEIQRTEQGDSAMYLCASSSLAGGIDTQYFGPGTRLTVL.

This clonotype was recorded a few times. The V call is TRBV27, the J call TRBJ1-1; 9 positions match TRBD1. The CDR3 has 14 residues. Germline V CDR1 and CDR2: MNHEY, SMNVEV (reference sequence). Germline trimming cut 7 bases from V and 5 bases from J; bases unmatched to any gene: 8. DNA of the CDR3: TGTGCCAGCAAGGGACAGGGATTATATACTGAAGCTTTCTTT. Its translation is CASKGQGLYTEAFF.

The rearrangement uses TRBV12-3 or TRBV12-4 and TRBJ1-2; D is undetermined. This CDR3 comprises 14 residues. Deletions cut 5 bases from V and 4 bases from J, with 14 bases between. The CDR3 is CASSRAGGSYGYTF. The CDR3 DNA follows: TGTGCCAGCAGTCGCGCGGGTGGAAGCTATGGCTACACCTTC.

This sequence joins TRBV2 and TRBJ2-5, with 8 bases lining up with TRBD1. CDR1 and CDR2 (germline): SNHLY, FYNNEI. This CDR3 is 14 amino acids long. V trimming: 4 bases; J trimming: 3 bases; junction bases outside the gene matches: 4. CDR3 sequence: CASSAAGGKETQYF. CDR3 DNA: TGTGCCAGCAGTGCGGCAGGGGGCAAAGAGACCCAGTACTTC.

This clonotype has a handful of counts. The CDR3 sequence is CAISESGRSSGNTIYF. In DNA form, the CDR3 reads TGTGCCATCAGTGAGTCGGGAAGGAGCTCTGGAAACACCATATATTTT. This chain connects TRBV10-3 to TRBJ1-3; D unclear. Looked up from germline, CDR1 is ENHRY and CDR2 is SYGVKD. This CDR3 has 16 residues. The V and J ends lost 0 bases and 0 bases respectively, with 9 bases between them.

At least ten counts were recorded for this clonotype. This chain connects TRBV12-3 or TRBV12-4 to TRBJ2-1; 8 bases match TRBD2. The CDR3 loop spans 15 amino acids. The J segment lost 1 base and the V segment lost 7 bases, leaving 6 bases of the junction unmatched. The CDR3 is CASTTGLGSYNEQFF. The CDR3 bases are TGTGCCAGCACCACGGGACTAGGGTCCTACAATGAGCAGTTCTTC.

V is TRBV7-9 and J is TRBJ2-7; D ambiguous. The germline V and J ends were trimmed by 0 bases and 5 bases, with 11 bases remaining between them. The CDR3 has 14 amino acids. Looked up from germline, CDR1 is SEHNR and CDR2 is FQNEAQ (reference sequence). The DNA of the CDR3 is TGTGCCAGCAGCTTAGCCAGAACGTTCAACGAGCAGTACTTC. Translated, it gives CASSLARTFNEQYF.

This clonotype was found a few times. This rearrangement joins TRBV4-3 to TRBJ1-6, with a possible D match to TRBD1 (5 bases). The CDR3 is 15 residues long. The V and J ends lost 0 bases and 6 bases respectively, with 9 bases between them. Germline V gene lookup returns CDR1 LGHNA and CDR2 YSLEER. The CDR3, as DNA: TGCGCCAGCAGCCAAGATACAGGATTTAATTCACCCCTCCACTTT. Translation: CASSQDTGFNSPLHF.

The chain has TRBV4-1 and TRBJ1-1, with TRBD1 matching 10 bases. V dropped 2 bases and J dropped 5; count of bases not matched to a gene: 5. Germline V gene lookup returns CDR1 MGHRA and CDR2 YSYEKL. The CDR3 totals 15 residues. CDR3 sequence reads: CASSQRGQGLTEAFF. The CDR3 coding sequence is TGCGCCAGCAGCCAACGGGGACAGGGGCTTACTGAAGCTTTCTTT.

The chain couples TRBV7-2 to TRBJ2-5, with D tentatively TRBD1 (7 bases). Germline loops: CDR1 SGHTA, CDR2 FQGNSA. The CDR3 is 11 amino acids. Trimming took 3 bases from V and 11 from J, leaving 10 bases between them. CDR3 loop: CASSFSGGQYF. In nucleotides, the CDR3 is TGTGCCAGCAGCTTCTCAGGGGGGCAGTACTTC.

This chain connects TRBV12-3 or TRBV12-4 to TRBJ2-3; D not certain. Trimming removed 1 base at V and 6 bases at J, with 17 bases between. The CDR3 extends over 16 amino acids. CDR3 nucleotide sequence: TGTGCCAGCAGTTTAGGTACCCAACCTTGGACGGATACGCAGTATTTT. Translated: CASSLGTQPWTDTQYF.

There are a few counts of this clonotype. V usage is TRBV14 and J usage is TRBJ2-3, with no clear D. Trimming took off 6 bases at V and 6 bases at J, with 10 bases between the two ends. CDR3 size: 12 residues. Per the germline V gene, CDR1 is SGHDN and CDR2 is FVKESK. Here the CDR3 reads CASSTIWDTQYF. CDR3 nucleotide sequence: TGTGCCAGCAGTACTATTTGGGATACGCAGTATTTT.

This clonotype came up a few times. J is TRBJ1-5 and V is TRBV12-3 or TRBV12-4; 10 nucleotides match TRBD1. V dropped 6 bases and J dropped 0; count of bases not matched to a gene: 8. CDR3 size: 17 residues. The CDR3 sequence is CASRLRTGGFSNQPQHF. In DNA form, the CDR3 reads TGTGCCAGCAGGTTACGGACAGGGGGTTTTAGCAATCAGCCCCAGCATTTT.

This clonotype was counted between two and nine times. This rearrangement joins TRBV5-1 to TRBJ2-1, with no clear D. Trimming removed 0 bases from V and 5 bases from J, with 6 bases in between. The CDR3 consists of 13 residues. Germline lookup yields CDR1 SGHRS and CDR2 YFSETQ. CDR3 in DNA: TGCGCCAGCAGCTTGGACCAAAACAATGAGCAGTTCTTC. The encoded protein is CASSLDQNNEQFF.

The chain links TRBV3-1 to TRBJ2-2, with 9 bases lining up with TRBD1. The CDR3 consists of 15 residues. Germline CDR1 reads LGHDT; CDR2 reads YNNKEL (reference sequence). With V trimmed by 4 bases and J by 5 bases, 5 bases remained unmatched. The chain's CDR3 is CASSPTGTGTGELFF. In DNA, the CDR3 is TGTGCCAGCAGCCCCACCGGGACAGGGACCGGGGAGCTGTTTTTT.

CDR3 sequence reads: CASSGLAGGPQYF. DNA of the CDR3: TGTGCCAGCAGTGGACTAGCGGGGGGGCCGCAGTATTTT. The chain couples TRBV12-3 or TRBV12-4 to TRBJ2-3; 15 positions agree with TRBD2. V was clipped by 5 bases and J by 10 bases; unmatched bases: 1. This CDR3 has 13 residues.

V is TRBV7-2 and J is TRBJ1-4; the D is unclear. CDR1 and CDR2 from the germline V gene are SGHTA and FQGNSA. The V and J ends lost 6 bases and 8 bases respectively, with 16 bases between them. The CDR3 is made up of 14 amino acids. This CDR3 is CASSPSTYSEKLFF. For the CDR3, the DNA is TGTGCCAGCAGTCCCTCCACTTATAGCGAAAAACTGTTTTTT.